This is a list of T cell receptor beta chains from one sample in a study of regulatory T cells in long-lasting Graves disease. Each CDR3 protein gets one entry after TCRdb re-called the multiplex PCR reads with MiXCR. Of 350,000 to 450,000 distinct CDR3 sequences in the sample, less than 25% are singletons; the top ten hold roughly 20%. Sequencing used peripheral blood mononuclear cells (PBMCs), obtained when the disease was refractory, from a patient treated with antithyroid drugs. Source of these receptors: a female donor with Graves disease. The CDR3 runs from the conserved cysteine through the conserved F or W. A D gene is named only where the DNA matches it firmly. Some rows mark clone size as missing; the rest say once, few, many or name a class of expanded clone.

D	size	V	J	length	DNA	CDR3
.	many	TRBV10-3	TRBJ1-1	13	TGTGCCATCAGTGACCCTCTTAACACTGAAGCTTTCTTT	CAISDPLNTEAFF
.	many	TRBV27	TRBJ1-5	13	TGTGCCAGCAGCGAATATAGCAATCAGCCCCAGCATTTT	CASSEYSNQPQHF
.	many	TRBV7-9	TRBJ1-1	13	TGTGCCAGCAGCCGTCCAGGGAACACTGAAGCTTTCTTT	CASSRPGNTEAFF
.	many	TRBV15	TRBJ2-7	14	TGTGCCACCAGCAGAGATCTGGCGGACTACGAGCAGTACTTC	CATSRDLADYEQYF
.	many	TRBV20-1	TRBJ2-5	11	TGCAGTGGGAGGGGGCAAGAGACCCAGTACTTC	CSGRGQETQYF
TRBD2	.	TRBV27	TRBJ2-4	18	TGTGCCAGCAGTGATGGGACTAGCGGAACGATAGCCAAAAACATTCAGTACTTC	CASSDGTSGTIAKNIQYF
TRBD1	many	TRBV20-1	TRBJ1-2	14	TGCAGTGCTAGGGGACAGGGATCGAACTATGGCTACACCTTC	CSARGQGSNYGYTF
TRBD2	.	TRBV20-1	TRBJ2-4	19	TGCAGTGCTAGAGATCGGGAGACTAGCGGCTCTGGGGCCAAAAACATTCAGTACTTC	CSARDRETSGSGAKNIQYF
TRBD1	few	TRBV7-2	TRBJ1-1	16	TGTGCCAGCAGCCAATCCGGGGGACAGCAGAACACTGAAGCTTTCTTT	CASSQSGGQQNTEAFF
TRBD1	few	TRBV6-2/TRBV6-3	TRBJ2-7	15	TGTGCCAGCAGTCGGACCGGGACAGGTTACTACGAGCAGTACTTC	CASSRTGTGYYEQYF
.	many	TRBV6-9	TRBJ2-5	14	TGTGCCAGCAGTTACCTGGCGGAGCAAGAGACCCAGTACTTC	CASSYLAEQETQYF
.	many	TRBV25-1	TRBJ1-2	16	TGTGCCAGCAGTGAATTCGGCCGGGACGGAGCCTATGGCTACACCTTC	CASSEFGRDGAYGYTF
.	few	TRBV5-1	TRBJ1-4	17	TGCGCCAGCAGCTACAACAGAGAATTAACAACTAATGAAAAACTGTTTTTT	CASSYNRELTTNEKLFF